Sequencing of this TCR beta chain was carried out in a study of blood T cell repertoires in COVID-19. Study details: The cDNA or gDNA used as material had been derived from T cells, B-cell-depleted T cells, or PBMCs.

Germline values: CDR1 KGHSH, CDR2 LQKENI. This CDR3 is 16 amino acids long. The V and J ends lost 1 base and 5 bases respectively, with 17 bases between them. In the original workflow: It was from reference gene primer amplification that nucleated cell counts were estimated. The assay was immunoSEQ multiplex PCR, and TCRdb's table has in-frame clones only and misses some. For V, J and clone size, that table is used; D and trimming come from the DNA. This sample yields about 200,000 clones, of which 70% to 90% are seen a single time; around 8% belongs to the top ten. The source material was PBMCs or T cells enriched from blood (not recorded which). This sequence joins TRBV18 and TRBJ1-1; D remains unclear. The sequence came from a woman between 18 and 29 years old who had recovered from COVID-19. CDR3 in DNA: TGTGCCAGCTCACCACTTGATGCGTCGGCGCGGACTGAAGCTTTCTTT. It codes for CASSPLDASARTEAFF.